One sample yielded the 29 T cell receptor beta chains listed below, sequenced in a study of neurological immune-mediated disorders. From the 5' RACE reads, TCRdb called clonotypes with MiXCR, one entry per CDR3 protein. The sample consists of fewer than 50,000 distinct CDR3 sequences, roughly 13% of them appearing once. Time point given: longitudinal time-point 3. Source material: PBMCs. The receptors were sampled from a man aged 25-45 years in good health.

This clonotype came up many times. This sequence joins TRBV7-9 and TRBJ1-1, with 8 nucleotides matching TRBD1. V shed 1 base, J shed 5 bases, and the junction held 3 bases outside the gene matches. Germline V CDR1 and CDR2: SEHNR, FQNEAQ (reference sequence). The CDR3 consists of 14 residues. The CDR3 spells CASSLGQGRTEAFF. The DNA for the CDR3 is TGTGCCAGCAGCTTAGGACAGGGGAGAACTGAAGCTTTCTTT.

This clonotype was seen ten or more times. V is TRBV7-9 and J is TRBJ2-3; tentatively, D is TRBD1 (6 bases). The CDR3 covers 14 residues. The germline V gene has CDR1 SEHNR and CDR2 FQNEAQ (reference sequence). V lost 4 bases and J 5 bases, leaving 13 bases between the germline ends. CDR3 sequence (DNA): TGTGCCAGCAGCTCGACAGGTGCGAGAGATACGCAGTATTTT. Protein: CASSSTGARDTQYF.

This clonotype was seen ten or more times. The rearrangement uses TRBV18 and TRBJ1-5; no firm D call. Germline V gives CDR1 KGHSH, CDR2 LQKENI. The V end was cut by 2 bases, the J end by 1 base, with 6 bases between. This CDR3 has 14 amino acids. CDR3 in amino acids: CASSPSLSNQPQHF. Written as DNA, the CDR3 is TGTGCCAGCTCACCATCTCTCAGCAATCAGCCCCAGCATTTT.

This clonotype was seen at least ten times. The chain recombines TRBV28 with TRBJ1-4; 7 bases map to TRBD1. The CDR3 is made up of 15 amino acids. The ends lost 4 bases at V and 0 bases at J; junction bases unmatched: 2. Germline V CDR1 and CDR2: MDHEN, SYDVKM. CDR3 sequence: CASSSTGTTNEKLFF. The CDR3 nucleotides read TGTGCCAGCAGTTCGACAGGGACAACTAATGAAAAACTGTTTTTT.

In this sample, this clonotype turned up many times. This rearrangement joins TRBV7-2 to TRBJ1-2; D is unresolved. V gave up 2 bases and J gave up 8 bases, with 12 bases separating them. The germline V gene has CDR1 SGHTA and CDR2 FQGNSA. CDR3 length: 13 amino acids. The CDR3 nucleotides read TGTGCCAGCAGCTTACAGGCCACCGGGGGCTACACCTTC. Protein product: CASSLQATGGYTF. Looking up the rest from reference TRBV7-2 and TRBJ1-2 gives the full variable domain: GAGVSQSPSNKVTEKGKDVELRCDPISGHTALYWYRQSLGQGLEFLIYFQGNSAPDKSGLPSDRFSAERTGGSVSTLTIQRTQQEDSAVYLCASSLQATGGYTFGSGTRLTVV.

In its sample, this clonotype was seen many times. The rearrangement uses TRBV6-2 or TRBV6-3 and TRBJ1-5; weak D call: TRBD1 (5 bases). With 0 bases removed from V and 0 bases from J, the gap between germline ends came to 18 bases. The CDR3 runs 19 residues. Germline CDR1 reads MNHEY; CDR2 reads SVGEGT. CDR3 DNA: TGTGCCAGCAGTTACTCTGTGGGACGGGGGATTACTAGCAATCAGCCCCAGCATTTT. It encodes CASSYSVGRGITSNQPQHF.

This clonotype was detected ten times or more. The chain uses TRBV29-1 and TRBJ2-7; 8 nucleotides align to TRBD2. Germline V lookup: CDR1 SQVTM, CDR2 ANQGSEA. V gave up 7 bases and J gave up 5 bases; unmatched junction bases: 10. CDR3 size: 13 residues. Here the CDR3 reads CSAREGDIHEQYF. The CDR3, as DNA: TGCAGCGCCCGGGAGGGGGACATCCACGAGCAGTACTTC.

This clonotype was detected many times. The chain links TRBV7-8 to TRBJ1-2, with D maybe TRBD1 (6 bases). CDR1 and CDR2 (germline): SGHVS, FQNEAQ. The CDR3 consists of 16 residues. The germline V and J ends were trimmed by 3 bases and 3 bases, with 17 bases remaining between them. DNA of the CDR3: TGTGCCAGCAGCTTCAAAACAGGGTCCGACGACTATGGCTACACCTTC. This translates into CASSFKTGSDDYGYTF.

This CDR3 reads CSGRQDREQYF. The CDR3 region has the DNA TGCAGCGGTAGACAGGATCGAGAGCAGTACTTC. The chain couples TRBV29-1 to TRBJ2-7, with a possible D match to TRBD1 (6 bases). The CDR3 has 11 residues. Trimming shortened V by 7 bases and J by 7 bases, and 14 bases separated the two germline ends. Germline V gene lookup returns CDR1 SQVTM and CDR2 ANQGSEA.

This clonotype was counted at least ten times. CDR3 DNA: TGTGCCAGCGGACCCTTTGGTGAGCAGTTCTTC. This translates into CASGPFGEQFF. This rearrangement joins TRBV12-3 or TRBV12-4 to TRBJ2-1, with D hard to call. V lost 8 bases to trimming and J lost 9 bases, with 11 bases between them. This CDR3 comprises 11 residues.

This clonotype was counted many times. The rearrangement joins TRBV5-5 to TRBJ1-2; TRBD1 matches at 12 bases. Germline lookup yields CDR1 SGHKS and CDR2 YYEKEE (reference sequence). The CDR3 contains 15 residues. V gave up 0 bases and J gave up 7 bases; unmatched junction bases: 4. CDR3: CASSLARGQGAGYTF. Written as DNA, the CDR3 is TGTGCCAGCAGCTTGGCAAGGGGACAGGGGGCTGGCTACACCTTC.

The genes are TRBV7-9 and TRBJ2-7, with D possibly TRBD1 on 5 matching bases. This CDR3 contains 15 residues. V lost 4 bases and J lost 4, with 17 bases in between. CDR1 is SEHNR, CDR2 FQNEAQ, per germline (reference sequence). In nucleotides, the CDR3 is TGTGCCAGCAGCTCTAGTGGGGCGAGGACGTACGAGCAGTACTTC. This gives the protein CASSSSGARTYEQYF.

This clonotype was picked up many times. The genes are TRBV29-1 and TRBJ1-5, with 7 bases lining up with TRBD1. V lost 6 bases and J lost 7; bases outside the gene matches: 9. The CDR3 extends over 13 amino acids. Germline V lookup: CDR1 SQVTM, CDR2 ANQGSEA. CDR3 protein: CSVQQGVQQPQHF. CDR3 bases: TGCAGCGTACAGCAGGGGGTACAGCAGCCCCAGCATTTT.

This clonotype was detected ten times or more. This chain links TRBV28 with TRBJ2-7; D may be TRBD1 or TRBD2 (6 bases each). This CDR3 is 12 amino acids long. CDR1 is MDHEN, CDR2 SYDVKM, per germline. The germline V and J ends were trimmed by 10 bases and 0 bases, with 10 bases remaining between them. This CDR3 reads CATEGGSYEQYF. In nucleotides, the CDR3 is TGTGCCACCGAGGGGGGCTCCTACGAGCAGTACTTC. Drawing the rest from reference TRBV28 and TRBJ2-7, the complete variable domain is DVKVTQSSRYLVKRTGEKVFLECVQDMDHENMFWYRQDPGLGLRLIYFSYDVKMKEKGDIPEGYSVSREKKERFSLILESASTNQTSMYLCATEGGSYEQYFGPGTRLTVT.

At least ten counts were recorded for this clonotype. The V gene is TRBV20-1, the J gene TRBJ2-7; 7 positions match TRBD1. Trimming took 0 bases from V and 4 from J; bases not matched to a gene: 3. The CDR3 loop spans 13 amino acids. Germline V gives CDR1 DFQATT, CDR2 SNEGSKA (reference sequence). The CDR3 DNA reads TGCAGTGCTAGAGACCCACAGGGGTACGAGCAGTACTTC. This translates into CSARDPQGYEQYF.

This clonotype was observed a handful of times. With a much larger clone just one base away, this may be a read error. The chain links TRBV14 to TRBJ2-6; D perhaps matches TRBD1 (5 bases). CDR1 and CDR2 (germline): SGHDN, FVKESK. The CDR3 is 13 amino acids. CDR3 nucleotides: TGTGTCAGCAGCCAGGGTGGGGCCAACGTCCTGACTTTC. Its translation: CVSSQGGANVLTF.

As for this clonotype: A read error may be the cause here, since a much bigger clone is one base away. The V and J genes are TRBV7-2 and TRBJ1-5, with D tentatively TRBD1 (5 bases). The CDR3 is 16 amino acids. Germline values: CDR1 SGHTA, CDR2 FQGNSA. The CDR3 reads CASSLDAPWGNQPQNF. The CDR3 coding sequence is TGTGCCAGCAGCTTAGACGCCCCCTGGGGCAATCAGCCCCAGAATTTT.

This clonotype was counted at least ten times. The chain carries TRBV20-1 and TRBJ2-1, with a possible D match to TRBD1 (6 bases). The CDR3 sequence is 15 residues long. V was clipped by 4 bases and J by 4 bases, with 17 bases between them. From germline, CDR1 is DFQATT and CDR2 SNEGSKA (reference sequence). The DNA of the CDR3 is TGCAGTGCTAAGGACGGGGCTAGGGGGTACAATGAGCAGTTCTTC. This sequence encodes CSAKDGARGYNEQFF.

This clonotype was observed a single time. A read error may be the cause here, since a much bigger clone is one base away. The chain has TRBV6-5 and TRBJ2-7; TRBD1 matches 7 bases. Germline V gives CDR1 MNHEY, CDR2 SVGAGI. V lost 6 bases and J lost 2; bases outside the gene matches: 10. This CDR3 has 15 amino acids. The CDR3 reads CASRRDRESTYEQYF. CDR3 DNA: TGTGCCAGCAGACGCGACAGGGAGAGTACCTACGAGCAGTACTTC.

The genes are TRBV4-1 and TRBJ1-1; D call uncertain. With 8 bases removed from V and 0 bases from J, the gap between germline ends came to 16 bases. The germline CDR1 and CDR2 sequences are MGHRA and YSYEKL. The CDR3 consists of 15 residues. CDR3 bases: TGCGCCAGCCAAGATTCCCAATTGATGAACACTGAAGCTTTCTTT. Its protein product is CASQDSQLMNTEAFF.

In this sample, this clonotype turned up many times. This rearrangement joins TRBV5-1 to TRBJ2-7; D perhaps matches TRBD2 (6 bases). The CDR3 is 14 amino acids. Germline assignment: CDR1 SGHRS and CDR2 YFSETQ. The ends were cut back, 6 bases at V and 7 bases at J, with 20 bases in the middle. CDR3 DNA sequence: TGCGCCAGCATGTTCACGGGACTCTCGGATGAGCAGTACTTC. It yields the protein CASMFTGLSDEQYF.

This clonotype was detected ten times or more. CDR3 in DNA: TGCGCCAGCAGCTTGCTAGCGGGAGGTATCTCCTACGAGCAGTACTTC. Amino acids: CASSLLAGGISYEQYF. V and J are TRBV5-1 and TRBJ2-7; 11 bases are a match to TRBD2. V lost 1 base, J lost 0 bases, and 3 bases stayed unmatched. Germline lookup yields CDR1 SGHRS and CDR2 YFSETQ. The length of the CDR3 is 16 residues.

This clonotype appeared many times. The CDR3 here is CAISSSFGVGRGELFF. As DNA, the CDR3 is TGTGCCATCAGTTCGAGTTTCGGAGTCGGTCGTGGGGAGCTGTTTTTT. The rearrangement joins TRBV10-3 to TRBJ2-2; no firm D call. Germline-derived CDR1 and CDR2 are ENHRY and SYGVKD. This CDR3 is 16 amino acids long. Trimming shortened V by 5 bases and J by 8 bases, and 21 bases separated the two germline ends.

This clonotype was observed at least ten times. The chain recombines TRBV25-1 with TRBJ1-5; no clear D. Germline values: CDR1 MGHDK, CDR2 SYGVNS. The CDR3 runs 15 residues. Trimming took off 3 bases at V and 6 bases at J, with 15 bases between the two ends. For the CDR3, the DNA is TGTGCCAGCAGTGATGCGGACGGTGAAGCTCAGCCCCAGCATTTT. Its protein product is CASSDADGEAQPQHF. Looking up the rest from reference TRBV25-1 and TRBJ1-5 gives the full variable domain: EADIYQTPRYLVIGTGKKITLECSQTMGHDKMYWYQQDPGMELHLIHYSYGVNSTEKGDLSSESTVSRIRTEHFPLTLESARPSHTSQYLCASSDADGEAQPQHFGDGTRLSIL.

This clonotype was detected ten times or more. The chain couples TRBV25-1 to TRBJ1-4; tentative D call: TRBD1 (6 bases). V was pared by 1 base and J by 6 bases, with 9 bases between. The CDR3 sequence is 14 residues long. Germline V gene lookup returns CDR1 MGHDK and CDR2 SYGVNS. The CDR3 nucleotides are TGTGCCAGCAGTGAATCCTACAGGGATGAAAAACTGTTTTTT. This gives the protein CASSESYRDEKLFF.

With respect to this clonotype: Relative to the germline gene, one junction end is altered; a read error may explain this. The chain is built from TRBV10-3 and TRBJ2-2, with 9 bases that match TRBD2. CDR1 and CDR2 from the germline V gene are ENHRY and SYGVKD. There are 19 residues in the CDR3. The CDR3 loop reads CVIRGRGCVAGAPAGELFF. As DNA, the CDR3 is TGTGTCATCCGGGGACGGGGTTGTGTAGCGGGAGCTCCAGCCGGGGAGCTGTTTTTT.

This clonotype was seen ten or more times. The rearrangement joins TRBV10-3 to TRBJ2-1, with D tentatively TRBD1 or TRBD2 (5 bases each). This CDR3 contains 14 residues. Between the trimmed V and J ends, which lost 2 bases and 6 bases, there was a span of 11 bases. Germline loops: CDR1 ENHRY, CDR2 SYGVKD. The DNA for the CDR3 is TGTGCCATCAGTGAGGGAGGTGGGACCAATGAGCAGTTCTTC. Translated: CAISEGGGTNEQFF.

The V gene is TRBV7-2, the J gene TRBJ2-7; 9 nucleotides agree with TRBD1. Germline V gives CDR1 SGHTA, CDR2 FQGNSA. V shed 7 bases, J shed 4 bases, and the junction held 8 bases outside the gene matches. The CDR3 consists of 14 residues. The CDR3 nucleotides read TGTGCCAGCATCAAAGACAGGGGGGAATACGAGCAGTACTTC. It encodes CASIKDRGEYEQYF.

In its sample, this clonotype was seen many times. V and J are TRBV29-1 and TRBJ2-7; 7 nucleotides align to TRBD2. Per germline, CDR1 SQVTM and CDR2 ANQGSEA. V lost 6 bases and J lost 7; bases outside the gene matches: 21. This CDR3 comprises 16 residues. The CDR3 region is CSVRAASVTRAGEQYF. In DNA form, the CDR3 reads TGCAGCGTCCGGGCGGCTAGCGTTACGAGAGCGGGAGAGCAGTACTTC.